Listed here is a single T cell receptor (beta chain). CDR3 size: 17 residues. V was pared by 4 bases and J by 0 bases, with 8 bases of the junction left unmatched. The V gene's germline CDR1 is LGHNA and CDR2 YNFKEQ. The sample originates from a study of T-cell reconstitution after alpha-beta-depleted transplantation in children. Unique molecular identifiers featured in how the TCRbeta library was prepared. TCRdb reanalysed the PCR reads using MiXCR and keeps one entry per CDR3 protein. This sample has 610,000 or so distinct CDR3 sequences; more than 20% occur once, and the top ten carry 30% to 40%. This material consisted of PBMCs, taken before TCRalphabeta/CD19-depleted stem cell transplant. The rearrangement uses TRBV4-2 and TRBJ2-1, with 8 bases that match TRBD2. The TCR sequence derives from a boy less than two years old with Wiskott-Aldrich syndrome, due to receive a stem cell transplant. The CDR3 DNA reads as TGTGCCAGCAGCCCCGACGATAGCGGGGCCTCCTACAATGAGCAGTTCTTC. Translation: CASSPDDSGASYNEQFF.